This T cell receptor (beta chain) was retrieved from a study of cytomegalovirus exposure and HLA in healthy donors. Study results and limitations: Reports described diagnosis of cytomegalovirus status by the classifier as highly specific and sensitive. In vitro data verified three CMV-associated chains as specific for CMV antigens.

Sequencing used immunoSEQ multiplex PCR; TCRdb keeps in-frame clones, though not all of them. This sample yields 150,000 or so clones, of which roughly 84% are seen a single time; less than 2.5% belongs to the top ten. Among the approximately 130 subjects of the validation cohort, separate from the approximately 700-subject first cohort, were the donors. About this clone itself: The antigen remains unidentified.

CDR1 is SGHRS, CDR2 YFSETQ, per germline. Trimming left V 2 bases short and J 6 bases short, with 14 bases between. The CDR3 is 14 amino acids. This receptor was identified in a human donor in good health. Input material: PBMCs. This chain joins TRBV5-1 and TRBJ1-1, with a tentative D call TRBD1 (5 bases). CDR3 in DNA: TGCGCCAGCAGCTTCGTACGGGGGTATTCTGAAGCTTTCTTT. As protein: CASSFVRGYSEAFF.